These T cell receptor beta chains were read from a single sample in a study of identifying expanded T cells in peripheral blood. Here immunoSEQ multiplex PCR was the method, and the copy in TCRdb shows in-frame clones only, minus some. The data hold around 75,000 clones, with 90% observed a single time. Sequencing was carried out using blood. The receptors here all came from a person aged 18-69 years in good health. Each CDR3 is given with its conserved first and last residue. A D gene is named only where the DNA matches it firmly. The size entry is marked missing in some rows and otherwise reads once, few, many or a size class.

CDR3aa: CASLLTSGNEQFF
CDR3nt: TGTGCCAGCCTTCTTACTAGTGGCAATGAGCAGTTCTTC
d_gene: NA
j_gene: TRBJ2-1
abundance: NA
v_gene: TRBV2

CDR3aa: CASSLGLGQMNTEAFF
CDR3nt: TGTGCCAGCAGCTTGGGATTGGGACAGATGAACACTGAAGCTTTCTTT
d_gene: TRBD1
j_gene: TRBJ1-1
abundance: NA
v_gene: TRBV5-8

CDR3aa: CASSAPGTARAYGYTF
CDR3nt: TGTGCCAGCAGTGCCCCGGGGACCGCGCGTGCCTATGGCTACACCTTC
d_gene: NA
j_gene: TRBJ1-2
abundance: NA
v_gene: TRBV6-1

CDR3aa: CASSSTGGLGNQPQHF
CDR3nt: TGTGCCAGCAGTTCCACAGGGGGCTTGGGCAATCAGCCCCAGCATTTT
d_gene: TRBD1
j_gene: TRBJ1-5
abundance: NA
v_gene: TRBV6-5

CDR3aa: CASSPRPGLDTGELFF
CDR3nt: TGTGCCAGCTCACCACGGCCGGGACTAGACACCGGGGAGCTGTTTTTT
d_gene: TRBD2
j_gene: TRBJ2-2
abundance: NA
v_gene: TRBV18

CDR3aa: CASSLSRQGAGAFF
CDR3nt: TGTGCCAGCAGTTTATCCCGACAGGGGGCGGGAGCTTTCTTT
d_gene: TRBD1
j_gene: TRBJ1-1
abundance: NA
v_gene: TRBV27

CDR3aa: CATSGGTLSRGNIQYF
CDR3nt: TGTGCCACCAGCGGCGGGACATTATCTCGGGGGAACATTCAGTACTTC
d_gene: NA
j_gene: TRBJ2-4
abundance: NA
v_gene: TRBV15

CDR3aa: CASSDFRDRITDTQYF
CDR3nt: TGTGCCAGCAGCGACTTCCGGGACAGAATCACAGATACGCAGTATTTT
d_gene: TRBD1
j_gene: TRBJ2-3
abundance: NA
v_gene: TRBV9

CDR3aa: CASSVATGTPTGNTIYF
CDR3nt: TGTGCCAGCAGCGTGGCCACCGGGACCCCAACTGGAAACACCATATATTTT
d_gene: NA
j_gene: TRBJ1-3
abundance: NA
v_gene: TRBV5-4

CDR3aa: CATQRQAPGRYGYTF
CDR3nt: TGTGCCACCCAAAGACAGGCCCCAGGTCGATATGGCTACACCTTC
d_gene: NA
j_gene: TRBJ1-2
abundance: NA
v_gene: TRBV6-5

CDR3aa: CSVEDPNEGETQYF
CDR3nt: TGCAGCGTTGAAGATCCAAATGAGGGAGAGACCCAGTACTTC
d_gene: NA
j_gene: TRBJ2-5
abundance: NA
v_gene: TRBV29-1

CDR3aa: CASSIETVNTEAFF
CDR3nt: TGTGCCAGTAGTATCGAGACGGTGAACACTGAAGCTTTCTTT
d_gene: NA
j_gene: TRBJ1-1
abundance: NA
v_gene: TRBV19

CDR3aa: CASSGQNQPQHF
CDR3nt: TGTGCCAGTTCGGGACAGAATCAGCCCCAGCATTTT
d_gene: TRBD1
j_gene: TRBJ1-5
abundance: once
v_gene: TRBV2

CDR3aa: CASSSTDSYEQYF
CDR3nt: TGTGCCAGCAGCTCGACAGACTCCTACGAGCAGTACTTC
d_gene: NA
j_gene: TRBJ2-7
abundance: NA
v_gene: TRBV5-5

CDR3aa: CASRVQARLGETQYF
CDR3nt: TGTGCCAGCAGGGTCCAAGCCCGATTGGGAGAGACCCAGTACTTC
d_gene: NA
j_gene: TRBJ2-5
abundance: NA
v_gene: TRBV7-8

CDR3aa: CAWSGVRAGTNNNEQFF
CDR3nt: TGTGCCTGGAGTGGGGTCAGAGCGGGGACGAATAACAATGAGCAGTTCTTC
d_gene: TRBD2
j_gene: TRBJ2-1
abundance: NA
v_gene: TRBV30

CDR3aa: CASSQFAGGAEDTQYF
CDR3nt: TGCGCCAGCAGCCAATTTGCGGGCGGGGCTGAAGATACGCAGTATTTT
d_gene: NA
j_gene: TRBJ2-3
abundance: NA
v_gene: TRBV4-1

CDR3aa: CASSFTGEGYEQYF
CDR3nt: TGTGCCAGCAGCTTCACTGGGGAGGGCTACGAGCAGTACTTC
d_gene: TRBD2
j_gene: TRBJ2-7
abundance: NA
v_gene: TRBV11-2

CDR3aa: CASSLRDRGTDTQYF
CDR3nt: TGTGCCAGCAGCCTCCGGGACAGGGGAACAGATACGCAGTATTTT
d_gene: TRBD1
j_gene: TRBJ2-3
abundance: once
v_gene: TRBV2

CDR3aa: CASSESGQGDEQYF
CDR3nt: TGCGCCAGCAGTGAGTCCGGGCAGGGGGACGAGCAGTACTTC
d_gene: TRBD1
j_gene: TRBJ2-7
abundance: few
v_gene: TRBV10-1

CDR3aa: CASSGRPKETQYF
CDR3nt: TGTGCCAGTAGCGGGAGGCCTAAAGAGACCCAGTACTTC
d_gene: TRBD2
j_gene: TRBJ2-5
abundance: NA
v_gene: TRBV2

CDR3aa: CASSQGTGPYEQYF
CDR3nt: TGCGCCAGCAGCCAAGGGACGGGGCCCTACGAGCAGTACTTC
d_gene: NA
j_gene: TRBJ2-7
abundance: NA
v_gene: TRBV4-3

CDR3aa: CASSRRLAGVAYEQYF
CDR3nt: TGTGCCAGCAGCCGCCGACTAGCGGGAGTGGCCTACGAGCAGTACTTC
d_gene: TRBD2
j_gene: TRBJ2-7
abundance: NA
v_gene: TRBV7-2

CDR3aa: CASGTDNSPLHF
CDR3nt: TGTGCCAGCGGGACCGATAATTCACCCCTCCACTTT
d_gene: NA
j_gene: TRBJ1-6
abundance: NA
v_gene: TRBV6-5

CDR3aa: CASSLPSSYEQYF
CDR3nt: TGTGCCAGCTCCCTACCAAGCTCCTACGAGCAGTACTTC
d_gene: NA
j_gene: TRBJ2-7
abundance: NA
v_gene: TRBV18